This note documents a single TCR beta chain sequence. Patients in Seattle were enrolled during active infection, then followed longitudinally. The data are from a study of blood T cell repertoires in COVID-19. Turning to the study itself: Sources were T cells, B-cell-depleted T cells, or PBMCs; the material itself was cDNA or gDNA.

Authors' processing steps: Reference gene primer amplification gave nucleated cell count estimates. The assay was immunoSEQ multiplex PCR, and TCRdb's table has in-frame clones only and misses some. From that table come the V and J calls and clone size; the DNA was used to work out D and trimming. The data show about 38,000 clones, 70% to 90% seen once. The V gene end was trimmed by 0 bases and the J gene end by 2 bases; junction bases not matched to a gene: 4. This CDR3 is 15 amino acids long. Germline V gene data show CDR1 as ENHRY and CDR2 as SYGVKD. Sequenced input: peripheral blood. This TCR came from a man in his fifties or sixties with COVID-19, enrolled during active disease. The chain recombines TRBV10-3 with TRBJ2-7; 7 nucleotides agree with TRBD1. This CDR3 is CAISESTGITYEQYF. CDR3 DNA sequence: TGTGCCATCAGTGAGTCGACAGGGATAACCTACGAGCAGTACTTC.